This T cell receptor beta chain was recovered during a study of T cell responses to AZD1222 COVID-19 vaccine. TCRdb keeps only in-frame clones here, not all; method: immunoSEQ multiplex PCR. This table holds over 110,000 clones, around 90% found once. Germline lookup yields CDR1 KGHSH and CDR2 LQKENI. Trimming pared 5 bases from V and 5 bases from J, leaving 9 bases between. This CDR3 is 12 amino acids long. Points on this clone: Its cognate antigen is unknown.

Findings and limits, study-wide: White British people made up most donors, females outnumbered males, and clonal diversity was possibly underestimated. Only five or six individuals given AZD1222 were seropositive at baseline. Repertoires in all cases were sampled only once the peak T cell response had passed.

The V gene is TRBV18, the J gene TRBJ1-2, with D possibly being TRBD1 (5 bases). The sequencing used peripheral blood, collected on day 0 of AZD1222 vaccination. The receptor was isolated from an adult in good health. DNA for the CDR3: TGTGCCAGCTCAAGAGACAGATATGGCTACACCTTC. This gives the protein CASSRDRYGYTF.